This is a list of T cell receptor beta chains from one sample in a study of cytomegalovirus exposure and HLA in healthy donors. Only in-frame clones appear in the TCRdb table, and some are missing; sequencing was by immunoSEQ multiplex PCR. The data hold about 160,000 clones, with about 86% observed a single time. Sequencing used PBMCs. The receptors were sampled from a woman aged 18 to 35 in good health and CMV-seronegative. The CDR3 runs from the conserved cysteine through the conserved F or W. A D gene is named only where the DNA matches it firmly. Part of the rows lack a size; the others show once, few, many or a class for expanded clones.

v_gene,abundance,j_gene,d_gene,CDR3nt,CDR3aa
TRBV5-8,-,TRBJ2-7,TRBD1,TGTGCCAGCAGCCCCGGGACAGGGCAAAGCGAGCAGTACTTC,CASSPGTGQSEQYF
TRBV7-2,-,TRBJ2-7,-,TGTGCCAGCAGCTTAGGGGGACTGTCCTACGAGCAGTACTTC,CASSLGGLSYEQYF
TRBV7-9,-,TRBJ2-3,-,TGTGCCAGCAGCCCCCGGGATGGCACAGATACGCAGTATTTT,CASSPRDGTDTQYF
TRBV6-5,-,TRBJ1-2,-,TGTGCCAGCAGTCTGGACGGCTCGGGGTATGGCTACACCTTC,CASSLDGSGYGYTF
TRBV19,-,TRBJ1-1,TRBD1,TGTGCCATACGACAGGGCAACACTGAAGCTTTCTTT,CAIRQGNTEAFF
TRBV15,-,TRBJ2-3,TRBD2,TGTGCCACCAGCGGGCTAGCGGGAGTCTCAGATACGCAGTATTTT,CATSGLAGVSDTQYF
TRBV27,-,TRBJ2-7,TRBD1,TGTGCCAGCAGTCCGGGACAGGGGGTCGCCTACGAGCAGTACTTC,CASSPGQGVAYEQYF
TRBV5-4,-,TRBJ1-2,-,TGTGCCAGCAGTCTGAGGGGGGGAGGAAATGGCTACACCTTC,CASSLRGGGNGYTF
TRBV9,-,TRBJ1-1,-,TGTGCCAGCAGCGTCGTCCCCGGGGGGCTGTTGAACACTGAAGCTTTCTTT,CASSVVPGGLLNTEAFF
TRBV7-2,-,TRBJ2-3,TRBD2,TGTGCCAGCAGGCGACTAGCGGGGGTCGCCCCAGATACGCAGTATTTT,CASRRLAGVAPDTQYF
TRBV11-2,-,TRBJ2-5,TRBD2,TGTGCCAGCAGCGCGCCTAGTGGAGTGCGGGAGGCCCTCGGGGCCCAGTACTTC,CASSAPSGVREALGAQYF
TRBV4-2,-,TRBJ2-7,-,TGTGCCAGCAGCCAAGACAGGGTGTGGAACGAGCAGTACTTC,CASSQDRVWNEQYF
TRBV9,-,TRBJ1-2,-,TGTGCCAGCAGCGTAGCCGCAGGGTCTAACTATGGCTACACCTTC,CASSVAAGSNYGYTF
TRBV9,-,TRBJ2-5,-,TGTGCCAGCAGCGTAGGAGTAGCCAAAGAGACCCAGTACTTC,CASSVGVAKETQYF
TRBV4-1,few,TRBJ1-2,-,TGCGCCAGCAGCCCGACCGCTCAGGGAAGCTATGGCTACACCTTC,CASSPTAQGSYGYTF
TRBV5-1,-,TRBJ2-7,-,TGCGCCACCAAGCCAGACAGAAAGGCCTACGAGCAGTACTTC,CATKPDRKAYEQYF
TRBV18,-,TRBJ2-7,TRBD1,TGTGCCAGCACCTACCTCGGGACAGGGTCGGATGAGCAGTACTTC,CASTYLGTGSDEQYF
TRBV6-5,-,TRBJ1-5,-,TGTGCCAGCAGTTACTCTGCGGGGAGCCAGCCCCAGCATTTT,CASSYSAGSQPQHF
TRBV18,few,TRBJ1-2,-,TGTGCCAGCTCACCATATCGGGGGGACGGCTACACCTTC,CASSPYRGDGYTF
TRBV2,-,TRBJ2-2,-,TGTGCCAGCATGCTAGAAAGCACCGGGGAGCTGTTTTTT,CASMLESTGELFF
TRBV9,-,TRBJ2-2,TRBD2,TGTGCCAGCAGCGTAAGCGGGAGGCCGAACACCGGGGAGCTGTTTTTT,CASSVSGRPNTGELFF
TRBV9,once,TRBJ1-1,-,TGTGCCAGCAGCGTTAGCAGAATGAACACTGAAGCTTTCTTT,CASSVSRMNTEAFF
TRBV30,-,TRBJ2-7,-,TGTGCCTGCCGGGACTGGAGCTCCTACGAGCAGTACTTC,CACRDWSSYEQYF
TRBV11-2,-,TRBJ2-7,-,TGTGCCAGCAGCTTAGATCTAGGCCGTCTATCCTACGAGCAGTACTTC,CASSLDLGRLSYEQYF
TRBV28,-,TRBJ1-5,-,TGTGCCAGCAGCCTGGCGGAGAGGCCATCTAACCATCAGCCCCAGCATTTT,CASSLAERPSNHQPQHF
TRBV28,-,TRBJ1-5,-,TGTGCCAGCAGTTTATTCGGCAATCAGCCCCAGCATTTT,CASSLFGNQPQHF
TRBV2,-,TRBJ2-7,TRBD2,TGTGCCAGCAATCTAGCGGGGGGATACGAGCAGTACTTC,CASNLAGGYEQYF
TRBV10-3,-,TRBJ1-1,-,TGTGCCATATCGGGTGGTGGCAGTGAAGCTTTCTTT,CAISGGGSEAFF
TRBV7-2,-,TRBJ1-2,-,TGTGCCAGCAGCCTGATAGCCCCCAATGGCTACACCTTC,CASSLIAPNGYTF
TRBV4-1,few,TRBJ1-6,-,TGCGCCAGCAGCCAAGATCGGGGATCACCCCTCCACTTT,CASSQDRGSPLHF
TRBV9,-,TRBJ2-1,TRBD2,TGTGCCAGCAGCCCCACGGCGGGAGGGATTATTGAGCAGTTCTTC,CASSPTAGGIIEQFF
TRBV5-6,-,TRBJ2-7,-,TGTGCCAGCAGCCCGATACAGGGAAGTGAGCCCTACGAGCAGTACTTC,CASSPIQGSEPYEQYF
TRBV5-1,-,TRBJ2-6,TRBD1,TGCGCCAGCAGCGTGGAGACAGGGTTAAGTGATGGGGCCAACGTCCTGACTTTC,CASSVETGLSDGANVLTF
TRBV19,-,TRBJ2-1,TRBD2,TGTGCCAGTAGTGCTAGCGGGAGAGCGGGGAATGAGCAGTTCTTC,CASSASGRAGNEQFF
TRBV5-1,-,TRBJ1-1,TRBD1,TGCGCCAGCAAGGTATCGGACAGGGGGCAAGGTGAAGCTTTCTTT,CASKVSDRGQGEAFF
TRBV7-2,-,TRBJ2-5,TRBD1,TGTGCCAGCAGCTTAGCGAGGGACAGGGGAGAGACCCAGTACTTC,CASSLARDRGETQYF
TRBV5-1,-,TRBJ1-6,TRBD1,TGCGCCAGCAGCTTGGGGGACAGGGGGCCTTCACCCCTCCACTTT,CASSLGDRGPSPLHF